The T cell receptor (beta chain) under discussion was sequenced for a study of tumor-infiltrating lymphocytes in primary liver carcinoma. From 500 ng total RNA, TCR beta cDNA was generated with a primer in the constant region. Slightly modified ARM-PCR, run as three nested multiplex PCR rounds, produced the TCR beta libraries. The opening two PCR rounds, 10 cycles each, paired TRBV1-TRBV30 forward primers with a C-beta reverse primer. One entry per CDR3 protein results from TCRdb running MiXCR on the multiplex PCR reads. Altogether 84,000 or so distinct CDR3 sequences are present, roughly 72% being singletons, with the ten largest covering roughly 19%. On this clonotype itself: Its cognate antigen is unknown. One end of the junction varies from germline; a read error may be responsible.

Germline V lookup: CDR1 SGHAT, CDR2 FQNNGV. The CDR3 is 16 amino acids. Unsorted bulk tissue, about 19-30 mg of it, served as the source for co-extraction of RNA and DNA. Surgical resection served as treatment for the primary liver carcinoma of these patients. More than 80% viable tumor cells made up every tumor sample. Study findings and constraints: Tumor-blood pairs (like tumor-adjacent pairs) overlapped less than tumor region pairs did.

The TCR sequence derives from a man aged 40-50 years with primary liver carcinoma and hepatitis B virus infection. The genes are TRBV11-2 and TRBJ2-1, with TRBD2 as a possible D gene (5 bases). The sequenced sample consisted of liver tumor tissue from sampling region 1. Described subset: tumor region T1, superior pole. This chain's CDR3 is CASSSGPSWRIYEQFF. CDR3 coding DNA: TGTGCTAGCAGCTCGGGCCCCAGCTGGAGGATCTATGAGCAGTTCTTC.